These 32 T cell receptor beta chains were all obtained from the same sample, sequenced in a study of blood T cell repertoires in COVID-19 (dated by TCRdb to 2020 to 2022). The library relied on the immunoSEQ multiplex PCR assay. Entries here come from immuneACCESS through TCRdb and include only in-frame sequences with V and J called. Some clones fail to appear in such tables; in the studies checked, an unresolved V gene covers under half of the shortfall, and the cause of the remainder is unknown. The sample data list 150,000 to 200,000 clones, and around 82% of these were observed just once. The ten largest make up less than 5.5% of the sample. The sample comprised PBMCs or T cells enriched from blood (not recorded which). The source of these receptors is a woman aged 55-69 years with acute COVID-19.

V usage is TRBV3-1 (or the pseudogene TRBV3-2) and J usage is TRBJ2-7, with 9 bases identical to TRBD1. V lost 6 bases, J lost 4 bases, and 7 bases stayed unmatched. CDR1 LGHDT and CDR2 YNNKEL come from the germline V gene (reference sequence). The CDR3 loop spans 14 amino acids. The CDR3 DNA sequence: TGTGCCAGCAGTCTCCGGGACAGGGAATACGAGCAGTACGTC. This codes for CASSLRDREYEQYV.

Concerning this clone: Other DNA sequences from this sample encode an identical CDR3 as well. The V gene is TRBV18, the J gene TRBJ1-5; no firm D call. This CDR3 region has 14 residues. Looked up from germline, CDR1 is KGHSH and CDR2 is LQKENI. V lost 0 bases and J lost 2, with 5 bases in between. CDR3 in amino acids: CASSPPGGNQPQHF. The CDR3 DNA is TGTGCCAGCTCACCACCTGGAGGCAATCAGCCCCAGCATTTT.

The chain combines TRBV7-2 with TRBJ2-2, with D tentatively TRBD1 (5 bases). V was clipped by 5 bases and J by 5 bases, with 9 bases between them. CDR3 length: 13 amino acids. Germline assignment: CDR1 SGHTA and CDR2 FQGNSA. CDR3 residues: CASSLRGTGELFF. CDR3 DNA: TGTGCCAGCAGCCTTAGGGGAACCGGGGAGCTGTTTTTT. The variable domain in full, with the rest retrieved from reference TRBV7-2 and TRBJ2-2, is GAGVSQSPSNKVTEKGKDVELRCDPISGHTALYWYRQSLGQGLEFLIYFQGNSAPDKSGLPSDRFSAERTGGSVSTLTIQRTQQEDSAVYLCASSLRGTGELFFGEGSRLTVL.

This sequence joins TRBV4-3 and TRBJ1-5, with a possible D match to TRBD1 (6 bases). The V and J ends lost 3 bases and 1 base respectively, with 16 bases between them. Germline V CDR1 and CDR2: LGHNA, YSLEER. The CDR3 has 17 residues. CDR3 in amino acids: CASSQDWTAMSNQPQHF. In DNA, the CDR3 is TGCGCCAGCAGCCAGGACTGGACAGCGATGAGCAATCAGCCCCAGCATTTT.

V usage is TRBV9 and J usage is TRBJ2-1, with TRBD2 matching 8 bases. CDR1 is SGDLS, CDR2 YYNGEE, per germline. Trimming took 1 base from V and 4 from J; bases not matched to a gene: 4. The CDR3 has 15 residues. The CDR3 loop is CASSVFPSGYNEQFF. The CDR3 DNA follows: TGTGCCAGCAGCGTATTTCCTAGCGGGTACAATGAGCAGTTCTTC.

This chain links TRBV27 with TRBJ2-7; 9 bases fit TRBD1. V lost 2 bases to trimming and J lost 3 bases; unmatched junction nucleotides: 8. Germline-derived CDR1 and CDR2 are MNHEY and SMNVEV (reference sequence). The CDR3 spans 16 residues. This CDR3 reads CASSLNRDRVRYEQYV. The CDR3 DNA reads as TGTGCCAGCAGTTTAAACCGGGACAGGGTCCGCTACGAGCAGTACGTC.

V gene TRBV27 combines with J gene TRBJ2-5; 8 positions match TRBD1. The germline gives CDR1 MNHEY, CDR2 SMNVEV (reference sequence). The junction had 5 bases not matched to a gene; V was cut back by 6 bases and J by 5 bases. The CDR3 extends over 13 amino acids. CDR3 sequence (DNA): TGTGCCAGCAGCCTCAACAGGGGGGAGACCCAGTACTTC. It translates to CASSLNRGETQYF.

The chain combines TRBV30 with TRBJ2-7; D remains unclear. The ends were cut back, 4 bases at V and 0 bases at J, with 10 bases in the middle. CDR1 is GTSNPN and CDR2 is SVGIG in the germline V gene (reference sequence). This CDR3 is built from 13 residues. CDR3 in DNA: TGTGCCTGGACCAAATGGGCCTCCTACGAGCAGTACTTC. Residues: CAWTKWASYEQYF.

V is TRBV5-4 and J is TRBJ2-7, with TRBD2 identical over 13 bases. This CDR3 is 18 amino acids long. Germline V gene sequence: CDR1 SGHNT, CDR2 YYREEE (reference sequence). J lost 6 bases, V lost 4 bases, and 16 bases had no gene match. Here the CDR3 DNA reads TGTGCCAGCAGCCCAGGGACTAGCGGGACACCAAAGTTTGGCGAGCAGTACGTC. Protein product: CASSPGTSGTPKFGEQYV.

This clone has only a few counts. The gene calls are TRBV12-2 and TRBJ2-1; TRBD2 is taken as the D call from the table, unchecked against the DNA. TRBV12-2 is listed as a pseudogene. The CDR3 is 17 amino acids. The CDR3 DNA is TGTGCAAGTCCCCCGTGGACTAGCGAGTTTCCCTACAATGAGCAGTTCTTC. Translation gives CASPPWTSEFPYNEQFF.

The V gene is TRBV7-2, the J gene TRBJ1-2, with D possibly being TRBD1 (5 bases). V lost 5 bases to trimming and J lost 8 bases, with 24 bases between them. The CDR3 is 16 amino acids. CDR1 is SGHTA, CDR2 FQGNSA, per germline. The CDR3, as DNA: TGTGCCAGCAGCCCCGCCGGAAGAAGCAGGGCGGGGGGCTACACCTTC. It is translated as CASSPAGRSRAGGYTF.

The chain recombines TRBV7-8 with TRBJ2-2; 15 bases align to TRBD2. Germline V gene sequence: CDR1 SGHVS, CDR2 FQNEAQ. After removal of 6 bases from V and 1 base from J, the junction contained 9 bases not matched to a gene. The CDR3 contains 19 residues. CDR3 in DNA: TGTGCCAGCAGACTCGGACTAGCGGGAGGGGAGCTGAACACCGGGGAGCTGTTTTTT. Translated, it gives CASRLGLAGGELNTGELFF. Based on the CDR3 plus reference TRBV7-8 and TRBJ2-2, the full variable domain is GAGVSQSPRYKVAKRGQDVALRCDPISGHVSLFWYQQALGQGPEFLTYFQNEAQLDKSGLPSDRFFAERPEGSVSTLKIQRTQQEDSAVYLCASRLGLAGGELNTGELFFGEGSRLTVL.

The chain uses TRBV3-1 (or the pseudogene TRBV3-2) and TRBJ1-5; 9 bases line up with TRBD1. CDR3 length equals 14 residues. The junction had 2 bases not matched to a gene; V was cut back by 3 bases and J by 5 bases. The V gene's germline CDR1 is LGHDT and CDR2 YNNKEL (reference sequence). As DNA, the CDR3 is TGTGCCAGCAGCCACGGACAGGGGTATCAGCCCCAGCATTTT. Protein: CASSHGQGYQPQHF.

This clone appeared once. The chain links TRBV7-2 to TRBJ1-2; D is perhaps TRBD1 (5 bases). There are 13 residues in the CDR3. The germline CDR1 and CDR2 sequences are SGHTA and FQGNSA. The V end was cut by 5 bases, the J end by 7 bases, with 14 bases between. CDR3 region: CASSSWGNGGYTF. DNA for the CDR3: TGTGCCAGCAGCAGTTGGGGCAACGGTGGCTACACCTTC.

This clone was seen just once. The chain recombines TRBV25-1 with TRBJ2-7, with D tentatively TRBD2 (6 bases). Germline V lookup: CDR1 MGHDK, CDR2 SYGVNS. The CDR3 length is 11 residues. Trimming stripped 10 bases from V and 8 bases from J, with 15 bases between. CDR3 DNA sequence: TGTGCCACTGGGCAGGGCGGGAAGCAGTACTTC. This translates into CATGQGGKQYF.

This clone turned up a few times. The genes are TRBV15 and TRBJ2-2; 10 bases map to TRBD1. The CDR3 covers 15 residues. V shed 5 bases, J shed 5 bases, and the junction held 5 bases outside the gene matches. Germline-derived CDR1 and CDR2 are LNHNV and YYDKDF (reference sequence). The CDR3 DNA is TGTGCCACCAGCGGCGGGACAGGGGAGACCGGGGAGCTGTTTTTT. It is translated as CATSGGTGETGELFF.

CDR3 sequence (DNA): TGTGCCACCAGCAGAGATGGGACTCATAGCACAGATACGCAGTATTTT. Residues: CATSRDGTHSTDTQYF. The chain uses TRBV15 and TRBJ2-3; maybe TRBD2 (6 bases). V was cut by 0 bases and J by 0 bases, with 10 bases left in between. The germline CDR1 and CDR2 sequences are LNHNV and YYDKDF (reference sequence). This CDR3 is 16 amino acids long.

The chain combines TRBV5-1 with TRBJ2-6, with D maybe TRBD1 (5 bases). V was clipped by 0 bases and J by 10 bases, with 14 bases between them. Germline CDR1 reads SGHRS; CDR2 reads YFSETQ. The CDR3 length is 15 residues. CDR3 DNA: TGCGCCAGCAGCTTGGAGTACAGGTCAATTAACGTCCTGACTTTC. It is translated as CASSLEYRSINVLTF.

V usage is TRBV6-2 or TRBV6-3 and J usage is TRBJ2-1, with 9 bases lining up with TRBD2. This CDR3 is built from 15 residues. V was pared by 7 bases and J by 5 bases, with 9 bases of the junction left unmatched. Germline assignment: CDR1 MNHEY and CDR2 SVGEGT. CDR3 protein: CASTPLAGTHNEQFF. The CDR3 nucleotides read TGTGCCAGCACCCCTCTAGCGGGGACCCACAATGAGCAGTTCTTC.

The genes are TRBV10-3 and TRBJ2-2; D might be TRBD2 (5 bases). The CDR3 has 14 amino acids. Germline CDR1 ENHRY, CDR2 SYGVKD. V lost 10 bases to trimming and J lost 1 base, with 13 bases between them. CDR3: CATRWEMNTGELFF. DNA of the CDR3: TGTGCCACCCGATGGGAGATGAACACCGGGGAGCTGTTTTTT.

V and J are TRBV9 and TRBJ1-4; no definite D call. Germline V gene sequence: CDR1 SGDLS, CDR2 YYNGEE. Between the trimmed V and J ends, which lost 3 bases and 0 bases, there was a span of 12 bases. The CDR3 spans 16 residues. Here the CDR3 reads CASSEGRRTTNEKLFF. For the CDR3, the DNA is TGTGCCAGCAGCGAGGGCAGGAGGACAACTAATGAAAAACTGTTTTTT.

The V and J genes are TRBV4-2 and TRBJ2-4, with D perhaps matching TRBD2 (5 bases). The V end was cut by 1 base, the J end by 0 bases, with 10 bases between. Per germline, CDR1 LGHNA and CDR2 YNFKEQ. The CDR3 extends over 16 amino acids. The CDR3 nucleotides are TGTGCCAGCAGCCAAGGGCTAGCCCTAGCCAAAAACATTCAGTACTTC. Amino acids: CASSQGLALAKNIQYF.

This chain joins TRBV24-1 and TRBJ2-3; possibly TRBD1 for D (5 bases). V dropped 9 bases and J dropped 11 bases, with 20 bases sitting between them. This CDR3 comprises 13 residues. The germline gives CDR1 KGHDR, CDR2 SFDVKD. CDR3 sequence reads: CATDKRGSSGQYF. CDR3 bases: TGTGCCACCGATAAAAGGGGATCCTCCGGGCAGTATTTT.

The V gene is TRBV7-8, the J gene TRBJ2-7; the D gene is possibly TRBD2 (6 bases). The ends were cut back, 1 base at V and 2 bases at J, with 15 bases in the middle. This CDR3 is 16 amino acids long. Germline CDR1 reads SGHVS; CDR2 reads FQNEAQ. CDR3 loop: CASSLDLGGPTYEQYV. CDR3 sequence (DNA): TGTGCCAGCAGCTTAGACTTGGGGGGACCCACCTACGAGCAGTACGTC.

V and J are TRBV5-4 and TRBJ1-2, with D perhaps matching TRBD1 (6 bases). Germline CDR1 reads SGHNT; CDR2 reads YYREEE (reference sequence). V lost 5 bases to trimming and J lost 0 bases, with 14 bases between them. There are 15 residues in the CDR3. This CDR3 is CASSKGGGTNYGYTF. The CDR3, as DNA: TGTGCCAGCAGTAAGGGGGGGGGCACTAACTATGGCTACACCTTC.

The rearrangement uses TRBV5-1 and TRBJ1-2; 9 bases fit TRBD1. V was clipped by 3 bases and J by 3 bases; unmatched bases: 18. This CDR3 region has 19 residues. The germline gives CDR1 SGHRS, CDR2 YFSETQ. The CDR3 sequence is CASSSLGNLQGASYYGYTF. The DNA for the CDR3 is TGCGCCAGCAGCTCTTTGGGAAACTTACAGGGGGCATCGTACTATGGCTACACCTTC. Variable domain in full (rest from reference TRBV5-1 and TRBJ1-2): KAGVTQTPRYLIKTRGQQVTLSCSPISGHRSVSWYQQTPGQGLQFLFEYFSETQRNKGNFPGRFSGRQFSNSRSEMNVSTLELGDSALYLCASSSLGNLQGASYYGYTFGSGTRLTVV.

The CDR3 sequence: CASSPSTGTQNIQYF. CDR3 DNA: TGTGCCAGCAGCCCCAGCACCGGGACACAAAACATTCAGTACTTC. V and J are TRBV3-1 (or the pseudogene TRBV3-2) and TRBJ2-4, with D perhaps TRBD1 (6 bases). V was pared by 4 bases and J by 5 bases, with 15 bases between. Germline assignment: CDR1 LGHDT and CDR2 YNNKEL (reference sequence). The CDR3 covers 15 residues.

This sequence joins TRBV10-1 and TRBJ2-2, with D perhaps matching TRBD1 (6 bases). This CDR3 region has 14 residues. Looked up from germline, CDR1 is WNHNN and CDR2 is SYGVQD (reference sequence). V was clipped by 6 bases and J by 1 base, with 9 bases between them. CDR3 nucleotides: TGCGCCAGCAGCCTGGACAGGAACACCGGGGAGCTGTTTTTT. Its translation is CASSLDRNTGELFF.

The chain carries TRBV7-2 and TRBJ1-6, with a weak D call TRBD1 (5 bases). Trimming left V 3 bases short and J 7 bases short, with 13 bases between. The CDR3 runs 15 residues. Germline CDR1 SGHTA, CDR2 FQGNSA. Written as DNA, the CDR3 is TGTGCCAGCAGCTTTCCGTACGGGGGGAATTCACCCCTCCACTTT. This encodes CASSFPYGGNSPLHF.

The J gene is TRBJ1-1, the V gene TRBV29-1; tentatively, D is TRBD1 (6 bases). Between the trimmed V and J ends, which lost 6 bases and 3 bases, there was a span of 11 bases. The V gene's germline CDR1 is SQVTM and CDR2 ANQGSEA. This CDR3 contains 12 residues. The CDR3, as DNA: TGCAGCGTGGGGAGGGGGTACACTGAAGCTTTCTTT. Translating gives CSVGRGYTEAFF.

This clone was recorded once. This rearrangement joins TRBV5-1 to TRBJ2-1; a weak D match, TRBD2 (6 bases). Germline V gives CDR1 SGHRS, CDR2 YFSETQ. With 3 bases removed from V and 5 bases from J, the gap between germline ends came to 15 bases. The CDR3 loop spans 15 amino acids. The DNA for the CDR3 is TGCGCCAGCAGCTCGGGACTCCAGAACCACAATGAGCAGTTCTTC. This gives the protein CASSSGLQNHNEQFF.

This chain links TRBV5-1 with TRBJ1-4, with TRBD1 matching 9 bases. This CDR3 has 21 amino acids. Germline-derived CDR1 and CDR2 are SGHRS and YFSETQ. The V and J ends lost 1 base and 8 bases, in that order; junction bases with no gene match: 24. The CDR3 DNA follows: TGCGCCAGCAGCTTGTGGCCCAATGACCTGACAGGGGGTGGGTTAAGCGAAAAACTGTTTTTT. Translating it yields CASSLWPNDLTGGGLSEKLFF.